This TCR beta chain was obtained from a study of blood T cell repertoires in COVID-19. About the research overall: Italy, Spain and the United States were the sources of the convalescent and acute COVID-19 samples. Sources were T cells, B-cell-depleted T cells, or PBMCs; the material itself was cDNA or gDNA.

Per the original data handling: The assay estimated nucleated cells by amplifying reference gene primers. Only in-frame clones appear in the TCRdb table, and some are missing; sequencing was by immunoSEQ multiplex PCR. V and J calls and clone size follow that table, whereas D and trimming were derived from the DNA. In the table there are about 290,000 clones, about 82% of which are singletons. Germline values: CDR1 SGHNT, CDR2 YYREEE (reference sequence). The CDR3 has 15 residues. V lost 4 bases and J lost 0, with 14 bases in between. This sequence joins TRBV5-4 and TRBJ2-7, with unresolved D. The sample comprised peripheral blood. The TCR originated in a woman in her fifties or sixties with active or convalescent COVID-19. The CDR3 DNA reads as TGTGCCAGCAGCCCCGACACCCTATCCTCCTACGAGCAGTACTTC. It yields the protein CASSPDTLSSYEQYF.